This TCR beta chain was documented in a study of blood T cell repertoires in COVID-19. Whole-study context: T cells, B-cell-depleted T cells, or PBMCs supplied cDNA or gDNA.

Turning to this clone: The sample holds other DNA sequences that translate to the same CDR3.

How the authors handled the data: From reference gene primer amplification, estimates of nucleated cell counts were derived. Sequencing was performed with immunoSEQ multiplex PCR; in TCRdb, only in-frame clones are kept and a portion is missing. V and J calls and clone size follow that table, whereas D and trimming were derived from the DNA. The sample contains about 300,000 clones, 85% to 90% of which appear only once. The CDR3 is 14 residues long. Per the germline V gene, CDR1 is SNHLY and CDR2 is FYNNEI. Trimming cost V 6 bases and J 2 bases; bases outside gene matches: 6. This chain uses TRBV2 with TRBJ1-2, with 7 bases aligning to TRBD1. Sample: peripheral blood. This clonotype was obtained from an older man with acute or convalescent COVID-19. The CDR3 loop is CASRGDSLNYGYTF. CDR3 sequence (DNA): TGTGCCAGCAGGGGGGACAGTTTGAACTATGGCTACACCTTC.